This is a list of T cell receptor beta chains from one sample in a study of cytomegalovirus exposure and HLA in healthy donors. The data were produced by immunoSEQ multiplex PCR, yet TCRdb's version contains in-frame clones alone and is incomplete. The sample includes roughly 200,000 clones, about three quarters of them seen just once. The sample comprised PBMCs. The receptors here all came from a woman aged 25 to 39 in good health and CMV-seropositive. Each CDR3 is given with its conserved first and last residue. The D gene is left open where the match is weak. Clone size appears in some rows only: once, few, many, or a class for an expanded clone.

j_gene	v_gene	d_gene	abundance	CDR3nt	CDR3aa
TRBJ1-4	TRBV9	TRBD1	-	TGTGCCAGCAGTCGGGACAGTAATGAAAAACTGTTTTTT	CASSRDSNEKLFF
TRBJ2-3	TRBV5-1	TRBD2	-	TGCGCCAGCAGCTCCAGCGGGGCCAGCACAGATACGCAGTATTTT	CASSSSGASTDTQYF
TRBJ2-2	TRBV10-2	TRBD2	-	TGCGCCAGCAGAAATAGCGGGACTAACACCGGGGAGCTGTTTTTT	CASRNSGTNTGELFF
TRBJ1-2	TRBV4-3	-	-	TGCGCCAGCAGCCAAGAAATTCTGGACGGGAGGGATCTTTTAGGTGGCTACACCTTC	CASSQEILDGRDLLGGYTF
TRBJ1-6	TRBV19	TRBD1	-	TGTGCCAGTAGTTTACGGACAGGAAGTGTTGATTCACCCCTCCACTTT	CASSLRTGSVDSPLHF
TRBJ1-1	TRBV30	-	-	TGTGCCTGGAGTGTGTTTGGCCCGAACACTGAAGCTTTCTTT	CAWSVFGPNTEAFF
TRBJ1-4	TRBV10-3	-	-	TGTGCCACCCACGATGGGCGTGAAAAACTGTTTTTT	CATHDGREKLFF
TRBJ2-2	TRBV7-6	TRBD2	-	TGTGCCAGCAGCTTAGTCGTAGCGGGGGGGCCGGAAACCGGGGAGCTGTTTTTT	CASSLVVAGGPETGELFF
TRBJ2-1	TRBV7-2	TRBD1	-	TGTGCCAGCAGCTTTAGACAGGGGATCCTCAATGAGCAGTTCTTC	CASSFRQGILNEQFF
TRBJ1-1	TRBV29-1	-	few	TGCAGCGCAGCGTTGGGTGACACTGAAGCTTTCTTT	CSAALGDTEAFF
TRBJ2-3	TRBV28	-	-	TGTGCCAGCAGTTACAGGGTTTATGGGGCCACAGATACGCAGTATTTT	CASSYRVYGATDTQYF